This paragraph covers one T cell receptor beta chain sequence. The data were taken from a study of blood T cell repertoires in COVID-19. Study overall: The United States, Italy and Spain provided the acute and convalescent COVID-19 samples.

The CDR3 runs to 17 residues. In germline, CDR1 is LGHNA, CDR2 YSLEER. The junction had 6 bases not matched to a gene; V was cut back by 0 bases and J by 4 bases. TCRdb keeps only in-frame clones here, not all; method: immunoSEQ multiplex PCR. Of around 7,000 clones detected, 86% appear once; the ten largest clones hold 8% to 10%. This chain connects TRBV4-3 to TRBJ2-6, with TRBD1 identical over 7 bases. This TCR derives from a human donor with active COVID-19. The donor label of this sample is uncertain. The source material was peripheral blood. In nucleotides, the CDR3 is TGCGCCAGCAGCCAAGATATGGGGACAGCAGGGGCCAACGTCCTGACTTTC. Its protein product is CASSQDMGTAGANVLTF.